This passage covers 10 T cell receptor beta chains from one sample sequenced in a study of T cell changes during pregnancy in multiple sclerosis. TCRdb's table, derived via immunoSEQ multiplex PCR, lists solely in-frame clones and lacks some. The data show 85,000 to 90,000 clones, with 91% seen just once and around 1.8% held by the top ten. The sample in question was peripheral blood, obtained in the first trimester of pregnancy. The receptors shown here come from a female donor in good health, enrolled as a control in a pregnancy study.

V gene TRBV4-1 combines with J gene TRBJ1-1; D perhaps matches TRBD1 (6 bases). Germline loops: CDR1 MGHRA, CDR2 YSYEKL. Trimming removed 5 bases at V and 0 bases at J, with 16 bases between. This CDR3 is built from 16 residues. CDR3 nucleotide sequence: TGCGCCAGCAGCTCTCTGGCAGGGGCCCTGAACACTGAAGCTTTCTTT. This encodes CASSSLAGALNTEAFF.

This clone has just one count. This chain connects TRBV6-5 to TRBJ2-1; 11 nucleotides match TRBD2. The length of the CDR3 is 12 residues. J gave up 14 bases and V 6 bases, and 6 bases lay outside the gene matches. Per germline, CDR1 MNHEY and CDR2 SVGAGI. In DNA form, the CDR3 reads TGTGCCAGCAGCCCAGGGACTAGCGGTGAGTTCTTC. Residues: CASSPGTSGEFF.

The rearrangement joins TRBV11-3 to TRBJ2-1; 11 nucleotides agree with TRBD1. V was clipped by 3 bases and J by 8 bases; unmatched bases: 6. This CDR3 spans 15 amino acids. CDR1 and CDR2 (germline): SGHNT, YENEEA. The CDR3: CASSFRTGGVDEQFF. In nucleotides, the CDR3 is TGTGCCAGCAGCTTTCGGACAGGGGGCGTCGATGAGCAGTTCTTC.

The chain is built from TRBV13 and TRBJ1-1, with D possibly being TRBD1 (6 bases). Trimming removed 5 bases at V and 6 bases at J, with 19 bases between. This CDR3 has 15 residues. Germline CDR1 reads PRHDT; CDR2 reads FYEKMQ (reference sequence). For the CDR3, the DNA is TGTGCCAGCAGCACCCTACTGACAGGACGGTCTGAAGCTTTCTTT. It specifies CASSTLLTGRSEAFF.

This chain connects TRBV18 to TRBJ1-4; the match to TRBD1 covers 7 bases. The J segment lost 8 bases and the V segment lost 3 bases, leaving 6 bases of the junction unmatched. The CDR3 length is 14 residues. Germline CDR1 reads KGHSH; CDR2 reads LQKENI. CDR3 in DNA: TGTGCCAGCTCACCGGATACAGGGGTCGAAAAACTGTTTTTT. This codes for CASSPDTGVEKLFF.

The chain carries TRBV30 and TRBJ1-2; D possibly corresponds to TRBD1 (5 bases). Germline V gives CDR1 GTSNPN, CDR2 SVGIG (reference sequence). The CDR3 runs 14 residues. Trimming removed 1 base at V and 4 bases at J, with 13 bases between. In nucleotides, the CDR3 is TGTGCCTGGAGTGCTCCCGGGACTGCCTATGGCTACACCTTC. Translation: CAWSAPGTAYGYTF.

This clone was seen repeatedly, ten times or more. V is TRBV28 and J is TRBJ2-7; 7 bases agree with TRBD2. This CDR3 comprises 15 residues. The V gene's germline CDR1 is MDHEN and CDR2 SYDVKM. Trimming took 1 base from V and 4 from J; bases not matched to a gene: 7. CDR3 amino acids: CASSLLGGDLYEQYF. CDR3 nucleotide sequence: TGTGCCAGCAGTTTATTGGGGGGGGACTTGTACGAGCAGTACTTC. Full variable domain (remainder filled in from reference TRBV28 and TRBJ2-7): DVKVTQSSRYLVKRTGEKVFLECVQDMDHENMFWYRQDPGLGLRLIYFSYDVKMKEKGDIPEGYSVSREKKERFSLILESASTNQTSMYLCASSLLGGDLYEQYFGPGTRLTVT.

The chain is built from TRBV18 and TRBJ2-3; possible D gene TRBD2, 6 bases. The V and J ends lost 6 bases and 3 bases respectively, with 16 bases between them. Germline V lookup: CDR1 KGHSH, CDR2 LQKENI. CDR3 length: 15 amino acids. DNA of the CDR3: TGTGCCAGCTCCAAGTCGGCGGGGCAGACAGATACGCAGTATTTT. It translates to CASSKSAGQTDTQYF.

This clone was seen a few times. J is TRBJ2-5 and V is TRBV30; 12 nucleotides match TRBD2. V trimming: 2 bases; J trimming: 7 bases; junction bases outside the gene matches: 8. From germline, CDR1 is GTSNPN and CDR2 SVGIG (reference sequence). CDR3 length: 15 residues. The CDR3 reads CAWSPLAGGRATQYF. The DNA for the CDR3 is TGTGCCTGGAGTCCACTAGCGGGGGGCCGGGCGACCCAGTACTTC.

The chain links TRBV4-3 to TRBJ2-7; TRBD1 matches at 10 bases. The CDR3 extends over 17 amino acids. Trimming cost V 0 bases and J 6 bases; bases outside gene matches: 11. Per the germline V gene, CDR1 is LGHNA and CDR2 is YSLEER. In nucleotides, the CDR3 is TGCGCCAGCAGCCAAGACTCGACTCTCGGGACAGGGGCCGAGCAGTACTTC. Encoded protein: CASSQDSTLGTGAEQYF.